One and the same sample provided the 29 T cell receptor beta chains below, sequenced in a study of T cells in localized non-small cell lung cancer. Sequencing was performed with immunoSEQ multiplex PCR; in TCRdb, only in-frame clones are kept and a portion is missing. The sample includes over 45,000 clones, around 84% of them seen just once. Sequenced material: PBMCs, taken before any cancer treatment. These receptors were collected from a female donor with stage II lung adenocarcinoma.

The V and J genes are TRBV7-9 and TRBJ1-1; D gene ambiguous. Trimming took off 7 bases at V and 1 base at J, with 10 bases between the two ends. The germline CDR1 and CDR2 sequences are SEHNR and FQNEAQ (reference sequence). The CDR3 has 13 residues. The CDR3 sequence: CASTSSRNTEAFF. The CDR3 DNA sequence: TGTGCCAGCACCTCGTCGAGGAACACTGAAGCTTTCTTT. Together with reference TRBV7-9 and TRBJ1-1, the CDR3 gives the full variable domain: DTGVSQNPRHKITKRGQNVTFRCDPISEHNRLYWYRQTLGQGPEFLTYFQNEAQLEKSRLLSDRFSAERPKGSFSTLEIQRTEQGDSAMYLCASTSSRNTEAFFGQGTRLTVV.

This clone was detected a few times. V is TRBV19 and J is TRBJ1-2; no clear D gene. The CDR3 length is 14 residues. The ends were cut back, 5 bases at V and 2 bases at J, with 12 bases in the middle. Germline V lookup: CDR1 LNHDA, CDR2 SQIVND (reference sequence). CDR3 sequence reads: CASSWLGPNYGYTF. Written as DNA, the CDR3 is TGTGCCAGTAGTTGGTTAGGACCGAACTATGGCTACACCTTC. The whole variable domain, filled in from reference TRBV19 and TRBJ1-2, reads DGGITQSPKYLFRKEGQNVTLSCEQNLNHDAMYWYRQDPGQGLRLIYYSQIVNDFQKGDIAEGYSVSREKKESFPLTVTSAQKNPTAFYLCASSWLGPNYGYTFGSGTRLTVV.

CDR3 residues: CASSFTGGAGGYTF. DNA for the CDR3: TGCGCCAGCAGCTTCACCGGGGGGGCAGGTGGCTACACCTTC. V is TRBV5-1 and J is TRBJ1-2; TRBD1 might be the D (6 bases). Deletions cut 2 bases from V and 7 bases from J, with 15 bases between. Germline CDR1 reads SGHRS; CDR2 reads YFSETQ. This CDR3 has 14 residues.

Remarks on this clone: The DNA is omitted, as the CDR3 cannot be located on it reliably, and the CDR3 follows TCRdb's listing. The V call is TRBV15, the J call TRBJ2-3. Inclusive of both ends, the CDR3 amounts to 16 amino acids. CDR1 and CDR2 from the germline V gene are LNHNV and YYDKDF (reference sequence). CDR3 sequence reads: CATSGTSGRWEDTQYF.

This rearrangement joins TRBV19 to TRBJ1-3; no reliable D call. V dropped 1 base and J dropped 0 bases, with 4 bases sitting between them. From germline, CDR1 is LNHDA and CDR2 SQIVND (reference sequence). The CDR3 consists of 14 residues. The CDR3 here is CASSIGGSGNTIYF. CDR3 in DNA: TGTGCCAGTAGTATAGGAGGCTCTGGAAACACCATATATTTT. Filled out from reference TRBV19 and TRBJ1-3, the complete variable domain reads DGGITQSPKYLFRKEGQNVTLSCEQNLNHDAMYWYRQDPGQGLRLIYYSQIVNDFQKGDIAEGYSVSREKKESFPLTVTSAQKNPTAFYLCASSIGGSGNTIYFGEGSWLTVV.

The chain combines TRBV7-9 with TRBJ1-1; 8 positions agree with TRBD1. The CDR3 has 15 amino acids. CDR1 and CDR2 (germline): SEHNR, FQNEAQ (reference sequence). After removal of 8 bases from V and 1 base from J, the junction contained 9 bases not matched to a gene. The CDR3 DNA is TGTGCCAGCCAGCCCAGAGGGACAGGGAACACTGAAGCTTTCTTT. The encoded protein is CASQPRGTGNTEAFF. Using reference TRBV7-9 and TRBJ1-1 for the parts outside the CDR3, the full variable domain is DTGVSQNPRHKITKRGQNVTFRCDPISEHNRLYWYRQTLGQGPEFLTYFQNEAQLEKSRLLSDRFSAERPKGSFSTLEIQRTEQGDSAMYLCASQPRGTGNTEAFFGQGTRLTVV.

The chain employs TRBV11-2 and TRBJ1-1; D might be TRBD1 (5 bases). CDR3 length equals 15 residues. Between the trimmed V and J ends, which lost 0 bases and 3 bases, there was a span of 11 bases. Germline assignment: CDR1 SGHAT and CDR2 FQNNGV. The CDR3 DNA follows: TGTGCCAGCAGCTTAGATCGGGGGGGAGACACTGAAGCTTTCTTT. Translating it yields CASSLDRGGDTEAFF.

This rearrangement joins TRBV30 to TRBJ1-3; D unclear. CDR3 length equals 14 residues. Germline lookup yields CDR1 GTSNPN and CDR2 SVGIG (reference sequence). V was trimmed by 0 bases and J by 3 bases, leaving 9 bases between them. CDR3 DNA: TGTGCCTGGAGTGTAAAGGGAGGTGGAAACACCATATATTTT. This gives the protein CAWSVKGGGNTIYF.

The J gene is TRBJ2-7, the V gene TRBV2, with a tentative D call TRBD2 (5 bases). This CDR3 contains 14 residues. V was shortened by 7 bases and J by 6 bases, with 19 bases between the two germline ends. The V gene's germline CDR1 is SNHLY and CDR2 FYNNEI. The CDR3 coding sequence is TGTGCCAGCAAGCCGAGCGGTGATTGGGTCGAGCAGTACTTC. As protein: CASKPSGDWVEQYF.

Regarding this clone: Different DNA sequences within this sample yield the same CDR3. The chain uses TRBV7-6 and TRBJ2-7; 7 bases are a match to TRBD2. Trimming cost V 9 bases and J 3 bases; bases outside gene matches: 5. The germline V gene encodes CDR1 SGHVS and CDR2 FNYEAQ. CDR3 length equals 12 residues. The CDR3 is CASSRGDYEQYF. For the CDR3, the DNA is TGTGCCAGTTCTCGGGGGGACTACGAGCAGTACTTC.

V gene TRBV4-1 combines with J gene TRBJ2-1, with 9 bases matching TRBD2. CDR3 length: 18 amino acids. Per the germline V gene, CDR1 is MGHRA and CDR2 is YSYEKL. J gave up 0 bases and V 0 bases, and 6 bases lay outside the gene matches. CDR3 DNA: TGCGCCAGCAGCCAAGAAGGCGGGGGGGCCTCCTCCTACAATGAGCAGTTCTTC. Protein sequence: CASSQEGGGASSYNEQFF.

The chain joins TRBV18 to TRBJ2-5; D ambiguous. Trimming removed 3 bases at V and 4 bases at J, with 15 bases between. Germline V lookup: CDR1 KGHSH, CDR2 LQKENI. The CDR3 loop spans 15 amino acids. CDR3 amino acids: CASSPGQLLSETQYF. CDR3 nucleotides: TGTGCCAGCTCACCGGGCCAGTTACTATCAGAGACCCAGTACTTC.

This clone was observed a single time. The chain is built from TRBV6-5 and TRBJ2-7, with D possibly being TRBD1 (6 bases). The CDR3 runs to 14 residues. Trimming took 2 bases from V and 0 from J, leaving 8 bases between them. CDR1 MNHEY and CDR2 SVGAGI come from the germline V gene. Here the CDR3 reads CASSYGQNSYEQYF. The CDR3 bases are TGTGCCAGCAGTTACGGACAGAACTCCTACGAGCAGTACTTC.

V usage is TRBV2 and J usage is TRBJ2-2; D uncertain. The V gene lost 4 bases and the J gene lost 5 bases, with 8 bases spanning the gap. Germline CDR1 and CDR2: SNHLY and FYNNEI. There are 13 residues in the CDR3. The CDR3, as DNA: TGTGCCAGCAGTGTACTGGATACCGGGGAGCTGTTTTTT. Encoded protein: CASSVLDTGELFF.

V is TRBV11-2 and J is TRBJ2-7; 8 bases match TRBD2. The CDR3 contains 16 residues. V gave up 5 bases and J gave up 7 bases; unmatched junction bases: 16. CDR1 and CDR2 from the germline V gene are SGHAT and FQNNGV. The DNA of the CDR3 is TGTGCCAGCAGCCCACTCGCCGGGGGGGGGCCGAAAGAGCAGTACTTC. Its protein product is CASSPLAGGGPKEQYF.

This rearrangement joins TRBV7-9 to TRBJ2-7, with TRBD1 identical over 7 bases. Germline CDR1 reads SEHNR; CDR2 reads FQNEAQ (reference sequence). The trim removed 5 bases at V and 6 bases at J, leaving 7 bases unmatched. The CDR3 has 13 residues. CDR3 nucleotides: TGTGCCAGCAGCCTTACAGGGGCAAGCGAGCAGTACTTC. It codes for CASSLTGASEQYF.

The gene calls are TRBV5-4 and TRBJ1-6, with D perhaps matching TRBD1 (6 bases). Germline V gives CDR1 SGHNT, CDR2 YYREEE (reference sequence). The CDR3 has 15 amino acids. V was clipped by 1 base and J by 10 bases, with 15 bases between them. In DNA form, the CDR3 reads TGTGCCAGCAGCTTGCAGGGAGGGGGACCCTCACCCCTCCACTTT. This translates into CASSLQGGGPSPLHF.

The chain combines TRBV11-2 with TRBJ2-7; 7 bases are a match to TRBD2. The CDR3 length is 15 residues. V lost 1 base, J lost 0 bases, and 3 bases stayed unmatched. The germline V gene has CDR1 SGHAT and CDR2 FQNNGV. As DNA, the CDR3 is TGTGCCAGCAGCTTAGGCAGCGGGGTCTCCTACGAGCAGTACTTC. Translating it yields CASSLGSGVSYEQYF.

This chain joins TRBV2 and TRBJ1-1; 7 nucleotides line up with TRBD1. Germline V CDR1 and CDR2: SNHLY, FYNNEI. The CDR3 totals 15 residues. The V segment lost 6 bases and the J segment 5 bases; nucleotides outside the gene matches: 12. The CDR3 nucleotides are TGTGCCAGCAGCCTTCGACAGGGAGGTGGAACTGAAGCTTTCTTT. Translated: CASSLRQGGGTEAFF.

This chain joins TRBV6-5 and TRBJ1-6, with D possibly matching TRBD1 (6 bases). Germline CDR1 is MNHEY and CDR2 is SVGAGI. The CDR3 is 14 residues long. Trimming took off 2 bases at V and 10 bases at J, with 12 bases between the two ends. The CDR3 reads CASSYRRGGSPLHF. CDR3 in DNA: TGTGCCAGCAGTTACCGCAGGGGCGGCTCACCCCTCCACTTT.

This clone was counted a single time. The CDR3 bases are TGTGCCAGTAGCCCGGGGGGGGGAGGCTATGGCTACACCTTC. This gives the protein CASSPGGGGYGYTF. The rearrangement joins TRBV19 to TRBJ1-2; TRBD1 might be the D (5 bases). The V and J ends lost 6 bases and 4 bases respectively, with 15 bases between them. The CDR3 contains 14 residues. Germline lookup yields CDR1 LNHDA and CDR2 SQIVND (reference sequence).

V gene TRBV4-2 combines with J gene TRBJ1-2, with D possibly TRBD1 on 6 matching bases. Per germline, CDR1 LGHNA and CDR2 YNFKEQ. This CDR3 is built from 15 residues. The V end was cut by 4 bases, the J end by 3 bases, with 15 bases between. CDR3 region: CASSLYRAEDYGYTF. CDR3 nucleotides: TGTGCCAGCAGCCTATACAGGGCAGAGGACTATGGCTACACCTTC.

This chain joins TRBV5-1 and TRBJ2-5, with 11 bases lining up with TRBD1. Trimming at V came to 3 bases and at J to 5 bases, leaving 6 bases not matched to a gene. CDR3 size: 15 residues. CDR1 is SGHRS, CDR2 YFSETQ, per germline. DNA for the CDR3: TGCGCCAGCAGCTCGGGACAGGGGGGTTTTGAGACCCAGTACTTC. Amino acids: CASSSGQGGFETQYF.

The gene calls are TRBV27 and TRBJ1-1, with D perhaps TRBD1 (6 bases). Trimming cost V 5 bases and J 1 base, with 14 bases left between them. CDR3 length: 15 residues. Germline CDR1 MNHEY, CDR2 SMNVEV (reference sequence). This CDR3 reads CASSPGGPANTEAFF. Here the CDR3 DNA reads TGTGCCAGCAGTCCCGGGGGGCCAGCGAACACTGAAGCTTTCTTT.

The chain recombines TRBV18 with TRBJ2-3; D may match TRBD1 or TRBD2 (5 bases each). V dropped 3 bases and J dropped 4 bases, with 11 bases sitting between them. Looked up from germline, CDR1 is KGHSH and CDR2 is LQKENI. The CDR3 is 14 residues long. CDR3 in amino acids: CASSPRGSPDTQYF. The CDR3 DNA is TGTGCCAGCTCACCGAGGGGAAGCCCAGATACGCAGTATTTT.

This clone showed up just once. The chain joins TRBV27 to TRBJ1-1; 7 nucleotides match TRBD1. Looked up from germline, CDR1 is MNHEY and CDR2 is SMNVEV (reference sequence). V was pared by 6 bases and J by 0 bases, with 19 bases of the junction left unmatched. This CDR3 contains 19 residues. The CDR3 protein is CASRLRGVGGGGMNTEAFF. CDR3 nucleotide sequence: TGTGCCAGCAGGCTTAGGGGCGTAGGGGGCGGAGGCATGAACACTGAAGCTTTCTTT.

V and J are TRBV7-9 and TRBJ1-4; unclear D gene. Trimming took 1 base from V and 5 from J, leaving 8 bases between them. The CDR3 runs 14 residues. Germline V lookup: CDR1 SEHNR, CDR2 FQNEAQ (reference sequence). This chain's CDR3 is CASSLDERNEKLFF. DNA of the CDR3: TGTGCCAGCAGCTTAGATGAACGGAATGAAAAACTGTTTTTT.

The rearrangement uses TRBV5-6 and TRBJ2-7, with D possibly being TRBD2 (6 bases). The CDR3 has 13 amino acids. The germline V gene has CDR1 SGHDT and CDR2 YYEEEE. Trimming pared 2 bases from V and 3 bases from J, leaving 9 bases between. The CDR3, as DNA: TGTGCCAGCAGCTTATGGACTATCTACGAGCAGTACTTC. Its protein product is CASSLWTIYEQYF.

Written as DNA, the CDR3 is TGTGCCAGCACGATGGGCTACACCTTC. Residues: CASTMGYTF. The V gene is TRBV27, the J gene TRBJ1-2; no reliable D call. Germline values: CDR1 MNHEY, CDR2 SMNVEV (reference sequence). This CDR3 region has 9 residues. Trimming took 7 bases from V and 8 from J, leaving 5 bases between them.